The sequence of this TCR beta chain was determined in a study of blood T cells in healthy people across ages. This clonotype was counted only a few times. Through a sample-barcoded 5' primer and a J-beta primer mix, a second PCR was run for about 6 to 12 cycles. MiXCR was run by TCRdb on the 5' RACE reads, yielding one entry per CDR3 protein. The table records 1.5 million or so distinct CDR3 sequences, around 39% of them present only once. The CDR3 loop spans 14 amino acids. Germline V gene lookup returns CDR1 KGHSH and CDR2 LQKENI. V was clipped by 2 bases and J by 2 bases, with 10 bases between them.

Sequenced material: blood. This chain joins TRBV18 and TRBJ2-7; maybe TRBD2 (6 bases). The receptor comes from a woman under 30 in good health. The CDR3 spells CASSPARGTYEQYF. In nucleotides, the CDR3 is TGTGCCAGCTCACCAGCCCGGGGGACCTACGAGCAGTACTTC. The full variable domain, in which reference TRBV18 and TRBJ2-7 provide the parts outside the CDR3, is NAGVMQNPRHLVRRRGQEARLRCSPMKGHSHVYWYRQLPEEGLKFMVYLQKENIIDESGMPKERFSAEFPKEGPSILRIQQVVRGDSAAYFCASSPARGTYEQYFGPGTRLTVT.